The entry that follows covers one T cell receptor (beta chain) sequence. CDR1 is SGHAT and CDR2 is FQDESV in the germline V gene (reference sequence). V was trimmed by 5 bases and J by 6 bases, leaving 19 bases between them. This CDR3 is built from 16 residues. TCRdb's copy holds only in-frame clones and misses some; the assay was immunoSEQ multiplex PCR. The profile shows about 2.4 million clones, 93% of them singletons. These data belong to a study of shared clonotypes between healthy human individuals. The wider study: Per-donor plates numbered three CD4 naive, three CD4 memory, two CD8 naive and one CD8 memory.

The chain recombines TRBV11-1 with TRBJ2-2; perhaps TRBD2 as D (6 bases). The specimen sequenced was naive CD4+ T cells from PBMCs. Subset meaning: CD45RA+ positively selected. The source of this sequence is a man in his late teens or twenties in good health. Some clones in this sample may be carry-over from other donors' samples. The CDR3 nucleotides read TGTGCCAGCAGCCAGAGGGAGGCAGGGATCGCCGGGGAGCTGTTTTTT. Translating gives CASSQREAGIAGELFF.